The present T cell receptor beta chain was sequenced within a study of blood T cell repertoires in COVID-19. The wider study: Samples taken during acute and convalescent COVID-19 were collected in the United States, Italy and Spain. PBMCs, B-cell-depleted T cells, or T cells provided the cDNA or gDNA that made up the material.

Original data processing: By means of reference gene primer amplification, nucleated cell counts were estimated. The assay was immunoSEQ multiplex PCR, and TCRdb's table has in-frame clones only and misses some. The V and J calls and the clone size are those of that table, but D and trimming were determined from the DNA. Of around 200,000 clones in the sample, around four fifths were seen once. Germline values: CDR1 LNHDA, CDR2 SQIVND (reference sequence). J lost 4 bases, V lost 5 bases, and 7 bases had no gene match. The CDR3 covers 14 residues. This chain uses TRBV19 with TRBJ1-2, with 7 bases fitting TRBD1. This clonotype was sampled from a man between 35 and 55 years old with active or convalescent COVID-19. The sequenced sample consisted of peripheral blood. The CDR3 region is CASSATWDSYGYTF. The CDR3 DNA reads as TGTGCCAGTAGTGCCACGTGGGACAGCTATGGCTACACCTTC.